Below, 9 T cell receptor beta chains from the same sample are listed, as sequenced in a study of tumor and adjacent non-tumor tissue in lung cancer. This sample's RNA came from whole unsorted tissue. Three rounds of nested PCR, following a modified ARM-PCR protocol, produced the TCRbeta library. TCRdb analysed the multiplex PCR reads with MiXCR anew, one entry per CDR3 protein. In the table there are about 93,000 distinct CDR3 sequences, roughly 70% of which are singletons. Sequenced sample: lung tumor tissue. These receptors originate from a man aged 60-69 years with non-small cell lung cancer.

Details on this clonotype: This may come from a read error, since a much larger clone is one base off. This rearrangement joins TRBV7-9 to TRBJ1-1; D uncertain. The CDR3 has 14 amino acids. Germline V lookup: CDR1 SEHNR, CDR2 FQNEAQ (reference sequence). In DNA, the CDR3 is TGTGCCATCAGCCAAAGACCTATGAACACTGAAGCTTTCTTT. It yields the protein CAISQRPMNTEAFF.

This clonotype was seen a single time. One end of the junction varies from germline; a read error may be responsible. The genes are TRBV5-4 and TRBJ1-2; 8 positions match TRBD1. The CDR3 is made up of 14 amino acids. The germline gives CDR1 SGHNT, CDR2 YYREEE (reference sequence). The chain's CDR3 is CASSGPGGSCGYTF. CDR3 DNA sequence: TGTGCGAGCAGCGGACCAGGGGGCAGCTGTGGCTACACCTTC.

The sample holds many counts of this clonotype. V and J are TRBV20-1 and TRBJ2-7; D might be TRBD1 or TRBD2, each matching 5 bases. Germline-derived CDR1 and CDR2 are DFQATT and SNEGSKA (reference sequence). The CDR3 is 14 amino acids. The V and J ends lost 3 bases and 6 bases respectively, with 18 bases between them. Written as DNA, the CDR3 is TGCAGTGCTAGGAATCCCGAGGCTGGGGGCGAGCAGTACTTC. Encoded protein: CSARNPEAGGEQYF.

Concerning this clonotype itself: One junction end disagrees with the germline gene, perhaps due to a read error. The rearrangement joins TRBV12-3 or TRBV12-4 to TRBJ2-7, with D maybe TRBD1 (6 bases). The CDR3 is 14 residues long. CDR3 residues: CARSLGPGAYEHYF. CDR3 sequence (DNA): TGTGCCAGAAGTTTGGGGCCAGGGGCCTACGAGCACTACTTC.

On this clonotype itself: Germline and junction disagree at one end, which may indicate a read error. J is TRBJ1-1 and V is TRBV29-1; 11 bases are a match to TRBD1. CDR1 is SQVTM, CDR2 ANQGSEA, per germline. The CDR3 consists of 14 residues. CDR3 sequence: CSVPGQGALTETFF. CDR3 DNA sequence: TGCAGCGTTCCTGGACAGGGGGCGCTTACTGAAACTTTCTTT. Filled out from reference TRBV29-1 and TRBJ1-1, the complete variable domain reads SAVISQKPSRDICQRGTSLTIQCQVDSQVTMMFWYRQQPGQSLTLIATANQGSEATYESGFVIDKFPISRPNLTFSTLTVSNMSPEDSSIYLCSVPGQGALTETFFGQGTRLTVV.

Worth noting for this clonotype: A read error may account for a junction end that differs from germline. The rearrangement uses TRBV7-9 and TRBJ1-2; 7 nucleotides agree with TRBD1. The CDR3 covers 15 residues. The germline V gene encodes CDR1 SEHNR and CDR2 FQNEAQ (reference sequence). CDR3 DNA sequence: TGTGTCAGCAGCTTAATTTCAAGGGGGCACCATGGCTACACCTTC. This gives the protein CVSSLISRGHHGYTF.

This clonotype was detected many times. A much bigger clone sits one base away, suggesting this may be a read error. The chain joins TRBV29-1 to TRBJ2-5; no clear D gene. This CDR3 is 13 amino acids long. From germline, CDR1 is SQVTM and CDR2 ANQGSEA. The CDR3 coding sequence is TGCAGCGTCGCCGTGGGGTACCAAGAGGCCCAGTACTTC. It translates to CSVAVGYQEAQYF. The full variable domain, completed using reference TRBV29-1 and TRBJ2-5, is SAVISQKPSRDICQRGTSLTIQCQVDSQVTMMFWYRQQPGQSLTLIATANQGSEATYESGFVIDKFPISRPNLTFSTLTVSNMSPEDSSIYLCSVAVGYQEAQYFGPGTRLLVL.

J is TRBJ2-1 and V is TRBV20-1; D is unclear. From germline, CDR1 is DFQATT and CDR2 SNEGSKA (reference sequence). The CDR3 has 14 residues. The V end lost 6 bases, the J end lost 6 bases, and 18 bases lay between the germline ends. Here the CDR3 DNA reads TGCAGTGCGTCGTGGTGGATGACCGTCAATGAGCAGTTCTTC. Translating it yields CSASWWMTVNEQFF.

This clonotype has at least ten counts. DNA of the CDR3: TGTGCCAGCAGGACAGGGGCCGGGGAGCTGTTTTTT. Its protein product is CASRTGAGELFF. The chain joins TRBV5-6 to TRBJ2-2, with TRBD1 identical over 8 bases. V gave up 5 bases and J gave up 6 bases; unmatched junction bases: 0. Germline assignment: CDR1 SGHDT and CDR2 YYEEEE. This CDR3 region has 12 residues. The full variable domain, rest sourced from reference TRBV5-6 and TRBJ2-2, is DAGVTQSPTHLIKTRGQQVTLRCSPKSGHDTVSWYQQALGQGPQFIFQYYEEEERQRGNFPDRFSGHQFPNYSSELNVNALLLGDSALYLCASRTGAGELFFGEGSRLTVL.